This T cell receptor (beta chain) was recorded in a study of naive and memory T cell subsets. The study's findings and limits: Especially in CD8 cells, naive repertoires contained a few larger clonotypes, possibly CD45RA-re-expressing memory cells. Diversity fell and Gini index rose from naive through CM, EM, EMRA.

A word on this clonotype: The target antigen is unknown. Just one base apart from a much larger clone, this may be a read error.

The beta constant-region primer was an equimolar mix of two oligonucleotides covering TRBC1 and TRBC2. Ligated cDNA was amplified by four rounds of PCR with nested alpha and beta constant-region primers and SP2. TCRdb itself ran the UMI-ligation and nested PCR reads through MiXCR, one entry per CDR3 protein. The sample lists approximately 100,000 distinct CDR3 sequences, roughly 15% seen once, with 2.5% to 3% in the top ten. The receptor was isolated from a human donor in good health. Input material: naive CD8+ T cells from blood.

The DNA of the CDR3 is TGTGCCATCAGTGAGACCCCGCAGCAGCCCCAGCATTTT. Translated: CAISETPQQPQHF. This chain joins TRBV10-3 and TRBJ1-5; D is undetermined. The CDR3 runs 13 residues. Per the germline V gene, CDR1 is ENHRY and CDR2 is SYGVKD. V lost 2 bases and J lost 7, with 9 bases in between.